The 5 T cell receptor beta chains listed next were all sequenced from one sample in a study of blood T cell repertoires in COVID-19. Here immunoSEQ multiplex PCR was the method, and the copy in TCRdb shows in-frame clones only, minus some. The sample holds 390,000 or so clones; 80% to 90% are singletons and the top ten take around 1%. The sample was PBMCs or T cells enriched from blood (not recorded which). Receptors originate from a man between 18 and 35 years old who had recovered from COVID-19.

The chain has TRBV5-1 and TRBJ2-7; a possible D gene is TRBD1 (6 bases). Germline-derived CDR1 and CDR2 are SGHRS and YFSETQ. This CDR3 spans 17 amino acids. V dropped 2 bases and J dropped 0 bases, with 18 bases sitting between them. The CDR3 loop reads CASSFNPRQGSSYEQYF. The CDR3 DNA sequence: TGCGCCAGCAGCTTTAACCCCCGGCAGGGGAGCTCCTACGAGCAGTACTTC.

V and J are TRBV4-3 and TRBJ1-6, with TRBD1 matching 7 bases. The J segment lost 10 bases and the V segment lost 4 bases, leaving 10 bases of the junction unmatched. From germline, CDR1 is LGHNA and CDR2 YSLEER. The CDR3 covers 15 residues. The CDR3, as DNA: TGCGCCAGCAGCCCATACGTGACAGGGAGATCACCCCTCCACTTT. Its protein product is CASSPYVTGRSPLHF.

This chain links TRBV28 with TRBJ2-1; no clear D. Germline-derived CDR1 and CDR2 are MDHEN and SYDVKM. The CDR3 spans 13 residues. V gave up 3 bases and J gave up 7 bases, with 10 bases separating them. CDR3 loop: CASSFGSLNEQFF. CDR3 sequence (DNA): TGTGCCAGCAGTTTCGGTAGCCTAAATGAGCAGTTCTTC. The complete variable domain, with remaining parts taken from reference TRBV28 and TRBJ2-1, reads DVKVTQSSRYLVKRTGEKVFLECVQDMDHENMFWYRQDPGLGLRLIYFSYDVKMKEKGDIPEGYSVSREKKERFSLILESASTNQTSMYLCASSFGSLNEQFFGPGTRLTVL.

CDR3 protein: CASSELGQSSSGNTIYF. The CDR3 nucleotides are TGTGCCAGCAGTGAACTAGGACAGTCGAGCTCTGGAAACACCATATATTTT. The rearrangement joins TRBV25-1 to TRBJ1-3; D may be TRBD1 (6 bases). Germline CDR1 and CDR2: MGHDK and SYGVNS. V was shortened by 2 bases and J by 0 bases, with 14 bases between the two germline ends. The CDR3 spans 17 residues.

The chain has TRBV2 and TRBJ1-1; D uncertain. The CDR3 contains 14 residues. The ends were cut back, 4 bases at V and 2 bases at J, with 11 bases in the middle. Germline assignment: CDR1 SNHLY and CDR2 FYNNEI. The CDR3 nucleotides are TGTGCCAGCAGTGGAGGGCAGACTAACACTGAAGCTTTCTTT. Protein sequence: CASSGGQTNTEAFF.